The present entry profiles one T cell receptor beta chain with its context. In germline, CDR1 is MNHEY, CDR2 SMNVEV (reference sequence). CDR3 size: 14 residues. V lost 3 bases, J lost 0 bases, and 2 bases stayed unmatched. These data originate in a study of blood T cell repertoires in COVID-19. Data came from immunoSEQ multiplex PCR; TCRdb stores just in-frame clones and leaves some out. Among fewer than 300,000 clones listed, around 85% were seen once. Individuals drawn from around 24 US areas were about 18 to 90 years old. The sample comprised PBMCs or T cells enriched from blood (not recorded which). The receptor comes from a woman in her forties or fifties who had recovered from COVID-19. The chain is built from TRBV27 and TRBJ2-7; 7 bases match TRBD2. The CDR3 DNA reads as TGTGCCAGCAGTTTTAGCGGGCCCTCCTACGAGCAGTACTTC. Residues: CASSFSGPSYEQYF.